A single T cell receptor beta chain is shown here with its context. Trimming cost V 4 bases and J 1 base; bases outside gene matches: 6. Germline V gene data show CDR1 as SGHTA and CDR2 as FQGNSA. This CDR3 region has 16 residues. This entry belongs to a study of blood T cell repertoires in COVID-19. Profiling relied on immunoSEQ multiplex PCR, and the TCRdb table lists in-frame clones only, not all of them. The sample records more than 350,000 clones, approximately 87% being singletons. The source is a woman aged 45-65 years who had recovered from COVID-19. This chain uses TRBV7-2 with TRBJ2-3, with 9 bases aligning to TRBD2. Sequences were obtained from PBMCs or T cells enriched from blood (not recorded which). The CDR3 is CASSWDLAGGTDTQYF. As DNA, the CDR3 is TGTGCCAGCAGCTGGGACTTAGCGGGGGGCACAGATACGCAGTATTTT.